This T cell receptor beta chain was sequenced for a study of T cell repertoires in cytomegalovirus infection. Findings of the study overall: CMV carriers with the relevant HLA were identified by cumulative public TCR beta family frequency. HLA-C-restricted CMV-specific TCR beta clonotypes prevailed in the ex vivo response.

Per the germline V gene, CDR1 is KGHDR and CDR2 is SFDVKD. This CDR3 has 15 residues. Trimming left V 3 bases short and J 4 bases short, with 12 bases between. As regards this clonotype: Antigen: not known.

Via MiXCR, TCRdb re-called the reads, giving one row per CDR3 protein. The sample yields around 630,000 distinct CDR3 sequences, 20% to 30% seen once. The sequence was collected from a human donor in good health (CMV status not recorded). Some clones in this sample may be carry-over from other donors' samples. Sequenced material: CD8+ T cells from PBMCs. The V gene is TRBV24-1, the J gene TRBJ1-5; D is ambiguous. This CDR3 reads CATSDQVIANQPQHF. The CDR3 DNA sequence: TGTGCCACCAGTGATCAGGTTATAGCGAATCAGCCCCAGCATTTT.